The present T cell receptor beta chain was sequenced within a study of a mutant IDH1 vaccine in newly diagnosed glioma (dated by TCRdb to the early 2020s). In terms of the full investigation: Vaccination began 4-6 weeks after radiotherapy alone, or alongside temozolomide cycles in the chemotherapy-containing groups. Longitudinal TCRB deep sequencing was performed for 20 to 25 treated patients wherever samples were available for exploratory analyses. Visit V12 was the week-35 safety follow-up and visit V13 was the week-47 end of study. Prior to enrollment, patients had been given standard therapy consisting of radiotherapy alone, temozolomide alone, or radiochemotherapy with temozolomide, with the combination given to most patients. The roughly 32 treated patients were roughly 60% male and around 38% female, with a mean age of around 40 years. Peripheral blood was collected at six visits: V03 (baseline), V05, V07, V10, V12 and V13. Results and caveats for the whole study, not just this receptor: PBMC samples for TCRB deep sequencing were selected based on availability. Changes in the top peripheral T cell clonotypes picked up by TCRB sequencing did not appear to be linked to pseudoprogression. According to the authors, sample limitations meant that analyses of patient blood samples could not be reproduced. Immune responses induced by the vaccine were seen in 90% to 95% of patients across multiple MHC alleles.

Receptors were amplified or captured by the immunoSEQ multiplex PCR assay. Rearranged TCR beta chain sequences were amplified using the hsTCRB Kit according to the manufacturer's protocol. TCRB libraries were sequenced on an Illumina MiSeq. The authors' pipeline ran thus. Demultiplexing, trimming and gene mapping were performed with the kit vendor's proprietary platform. TCRdb carries this immuneACCESS record with in-frame sequences only. Its versions omit some clonotypes, under half of them owing to an unresolved V gene in the studies checked, with the rest unexplained. V and J calls and clone size are as listed in that table; D and trimming were resolved from the DNA. This sample holds tens of thousands of clones; about 81% were observed only once. The ten largest clones add up to 3.5% to 5.5% of the sample. V drops 0 bases and J drops 0 bases, leaving 12 bases in between. Looking up the germline V gene yields CDR1 MGHRA and CDR2 YSYEKL. The CDR3 goes from the cysteine to the phenylalanine over 16 residues. Solely the CDR3 DNA is kept, with 48 bases framed from the first base.

The sample's time point, from its label and the paper: week 47, end of study. A 20-mer mutant IDH1 peptide at 300 micrograms in Montanide made up each vaccine dose, which was injected subcutaneously together with topical imiquimod. Patients received eight vaccinations in weeks 1, 3, 5, 7, 11, 15, 19 and 23, corresponding to visits V03 through V10. Newly diagnosed WHO grade 3 or 4 IDH1-mutant astrocytomas showing loss of nuclear ATRX were present in the donors. The samples were drawn from NOA16, a multicentre, single-arm, open-label phase I trial in Germany that tested a mutant IDH1 peptide vaccine in humans for the first time. Genomic DNA for TCRB sequencing was extracted from EDTA blood using the DNeasy Blood and Tissue Kit. This clone was observed once. Its antigen is currently not known. The input lacks base qualities; no much larger clone sits a single base away.

The chain employs TRBV4-1 and TRBJ2-7; the D gene lacks a confident call. Sample: PBMCs, taken from a glioma patient whose treatment included an IDH1 peptide vaccine. The receptor was isolated from a young woman with glioma. Some clones in this sample may be carry-over from other donors' samples. In nucleotides, the sequence is TGCGCCAGCAGCCAAGATTCTGCTGGCAACTCCTACGAGCAGTACTTC. This is translated as CASSQDSAGNSYEQYF.